Sequencing of this T cell receptor (beta chain) was carried out in a study of CD8+CD57+ T cells in acquired aplastic anemia. As for the study in general: The DNA of sorted CD4+ and CD8+ cells averaged 3.2 ug. Study-wide points: Both patients and controls carried the same twenty-nine CD8+ CDR3 sequences.

Sequencing involved patients with CD8+CD57+ cell expansion previously shown by flow cytometry. The count of this clonotype is one. The antigen is not known. V was pared by 8 bases and J by 4 bases, with 15 bases between. The length of the CDR3 is 13 residues. CDR1 is SGHVS, CDR2 FQNEAQ, per germline. Both TCR beta VDJ combination and CDR3 sequence profiling were carried out. Genomic DNA was the template for this profiling. TCRdb re-derived calls from the reads in MiXCR, one entry per CDR3 protein. The sample includes about 95,000 distinct CDR3 sequences, about 66% of them seen just once. Sequencing was carried out using sorted CD4+, CD8+, or CD8+CD57+ T cells (not recorded which) from PBMCs. The chain employs TRBV7-8 and TRBJ2-7, with D possibly being TRBD1 or TRBD2 (5 bases each). The clonotype originates from a human donor with aplastic anemia. The CDR3 sequence is CASSSGRGYEQYF. Here the CDR3 DNA reads TGTGCCAGCTCATCGGGACGGGGATACGAGCAGTACTTC.